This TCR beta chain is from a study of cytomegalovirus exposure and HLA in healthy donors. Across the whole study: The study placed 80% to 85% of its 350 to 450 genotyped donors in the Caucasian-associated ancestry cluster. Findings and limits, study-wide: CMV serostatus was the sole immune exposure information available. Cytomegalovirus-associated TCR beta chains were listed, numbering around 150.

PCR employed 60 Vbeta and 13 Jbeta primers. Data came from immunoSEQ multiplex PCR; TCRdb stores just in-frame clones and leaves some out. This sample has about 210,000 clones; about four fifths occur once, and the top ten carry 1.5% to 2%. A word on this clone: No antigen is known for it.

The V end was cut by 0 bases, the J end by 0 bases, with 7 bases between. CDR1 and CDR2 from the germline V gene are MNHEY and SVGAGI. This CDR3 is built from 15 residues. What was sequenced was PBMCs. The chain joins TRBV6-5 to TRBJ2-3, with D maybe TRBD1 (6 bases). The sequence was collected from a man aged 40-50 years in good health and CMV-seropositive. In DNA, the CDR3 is TGTGCCAGCAGTTACTCGCAGGGGAGCACAGATACGCAGTATTTT. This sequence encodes CASSYSQGSTDTQYF.